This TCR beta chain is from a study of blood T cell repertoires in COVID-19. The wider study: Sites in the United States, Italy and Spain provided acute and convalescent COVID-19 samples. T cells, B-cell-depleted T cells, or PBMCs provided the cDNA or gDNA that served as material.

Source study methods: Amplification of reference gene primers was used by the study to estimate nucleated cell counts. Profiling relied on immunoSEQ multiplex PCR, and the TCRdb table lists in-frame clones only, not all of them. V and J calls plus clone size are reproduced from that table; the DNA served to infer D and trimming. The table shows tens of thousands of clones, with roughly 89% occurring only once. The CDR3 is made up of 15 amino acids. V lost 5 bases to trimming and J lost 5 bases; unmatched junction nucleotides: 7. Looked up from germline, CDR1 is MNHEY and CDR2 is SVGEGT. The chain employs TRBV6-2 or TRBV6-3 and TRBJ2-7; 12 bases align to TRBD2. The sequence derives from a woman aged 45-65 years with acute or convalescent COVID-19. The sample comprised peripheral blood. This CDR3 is CASSDTSGGPNEQYF. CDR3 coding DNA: TGTGCCAGCAGTGACACTAGCGGGGGGCCGAACGAGCAGTACTTC.